These 30 T cell receptor beta chains were sequenced from one sample in a study of cytomegalovirus exposure and HLA in healthy donors. Primers: 60 Vbeta forward and 13 Jbeta reverse. Libraries were prepared by immunoSEQ multiplex PCR; TCRdb keeps only in-frame clonotypes and omits some of them. The sample lists 150,000 to 200,000 clones, roughly 80% occurring once. Material for sequencing was PBMCs. The receptors originated from a middle-aged woman in good health and CMV-seropositive.

This clone was seen once. The genes are TRBV4-1 and TRBJ2-2; 7 nucleotides match TRBD1. After removal of 2 bases from V and 4 bases from J, the junction contained 1 base not matched to a gene. The CDR3 spans 14 residues. Per the germline V gene, CDR1 is MGHRA and CDR2 is YSYEKL. CDR3 amino acids: CASSQSGGTGELFF. The CDR3 nucleotides are TGCGCCAGCAGCCAATCAGGGGGCACCGGGGAGCTGTTTTTT.

As concerns this clone: A read error may produce the germline difference seen at one junction end. This chain joins TRBV28 and TRBJ1-5; D remains ambiguous. CDR1 is MDHEN, CDR2 SYDVKM, per germline. The CDR3 runs to 13 residues. CDR3 bases: TGTGCCAGCAGTTTAGTTAGCAACCAGCCCCAGCATTTT. Translated: CASSLVSNQPQHF.

This chain connects TRBV11-2 to TRBJ1-1; 10 bases are a match to TRBD1. CDR3 size: 15 residues. J lost 5 bases, V lost 1 base, and 4 bases had no gene match. CDR1 SGHAT and CDR2 FQNNGV come from the germline V gene. The CDR3 nucleotides are TGTGCCAGCAGCTTAGGGGACAGGGGATATACTGAAGCTTTCTTT. Encoded protein: CASSLGDRGYTEAFF.

This clone was seen more than once but under ten times. This sequence joins TRBV7-2 and TRBJ1-4; TRBD1 is a possible D gene (6 bases). The CDR3 has 15 residues. Trimming shortened V by 4 bases and J by 7 bases, and 16 bases separated the two germline ends. Per germline, CDR1 SGHTA and CDR2 FQGNSA. CDR3 DNA sequence: TGTGCCAGCAGCTCGGGAGGGGGAACGGGTGAAAAACTGTTTTTT. It encodes CASSSGGGTGEKLFF.

The gene calls are TRBV5-1 and TRBJ2-1; 8 nucleotides line up with TRBD2. This CDR3 has 14 amino acids. Trimming removed 4 bases from V and 6 bases from J; junction bases left unmatched: 6. The V gene's germline CDR1 is SGHRS and CDR2 YFSETQ. CDR3 nucleotides: TGCGCCAGCAGCCTGCGGGAGGTCGGCAATGAGCAGTTCTTC. Protein: CASSLREVGNEQFF. The full variable domain, rest sourced from reference TRBV5-1 and TRBJ2-1, is KAGVTQTPRYLIKTRGQQVTLSCSPISGHRSVSWYQQTPGQGLQFLFEYFSETQRNKGNFPGRFSGRQFSNSRSEMNVSTLELGDSALYLCASSLREVGNEQFFGPGTRLTVL.

This clone was seen more than once but under ten times. The V gene is TRBV27, the J gene TRBJ2-3; D is possibly TRBD2 (5 bases). Germline values: CDR1 MNHEY, CDR2 SMNVEV (reference sequence). CDR3 length equals 13 residues. The V gene lost 3 bases and the J gene lost 4 bases, with 8 bases spanning the gap. CDR3 nucleotides: TGTGCCAGCAGTTTCGGGGTCCCAGATACGCAGTATTTT. Amino acids: CASSFGVPDTQYF.

The chain recombines TRBV28 with TRBJ2-7; 9 bases are shared with TRBD1. The CDR3 runs 15 residues. The V segment lost 3 bases and the J segment 0 bases; nucleotides outside the gene matches: 3. The germline V gene has CDR1 MDHEN and CDR2 SYDVKM. CDR3: CASSFGGQGSYEQYF. The CDR3 bases are TGTGCCAGCAGTTTCGGGGGACAGGGCTCCTACGAGCAGTACTTC.

The V and J genes are TRBV7-9 and TRBJ1-3; 9 bases agree with TRBD1. Germline values: CDR1 SEHNR, CDR2 FQNEAQ (reference sequence). V gave up 4 bases and J gave up 1 base; unmatched junction bases: 5. This CDR3 spans 16 amino acids. CDR3 DNA sequence: TGTGCCAGCAGCTCTGGGACAGGGTATTCTGGAAACACCATATATTTT. It is translated as CASSSGTGYSGNTIYF.

In its sample, this clone was seen once. The V and J genes are TRBV2 and TRBJ2-7, with a weak D call TRBD1 (6 bases). The CDR3 spans 13 residues. V lost 11 bases to trimming and J lost 2 bases, with 16 bases between them. The germline gives CDR1 SNHLY, CDR2 FYNNEI. CDR3 sequence reads: CAGRQVGAYEQYF. CDR3 coding DNA: TGTGCCGGCCGACAGGTTGGGGCCTACGAGCAGTACTTC.

A few counts support this clone. The chain is built from TRBV27 and TRBJ1-2; TRBD1 might be the D (6 bases). The CDR3 covers 17 residues. V was shortened by 3 bases and J by 1 base, with 18 bases between the two germline ends. Germline V gives CDR1 MNHEY, CDR2 SMNVEV (reference sequence). For the CDR3, the DNA is TGTGCCAGCAGTTTGAAGGGGGTCCCCTCATTTAACTATGGCTACACCTTC. It encodes CASSLKGVPSFNYGYTF.

The gene calls are TRBV5-4 and TRBJ1-2, with 8 bases lining up with TRBD1. The CDR3 spans 14 residues. The V gene's germline CDR1 is SGHNT and CDR2 YYREEE (reference sequence). After removal of 3 bases from V and 5 bases from J, the junction contained 6 bases not matched to a gene. CDR3 DNA: TGTGCCAGCAGCTCTGGACAGGGAGGGTATGGCTACACCTTC. This translates into CASSSGQGGYGYTF.

The CDR3 nucleotides read TGTGCCAGCAGCTTAAATGTGAGGCAAGAGACCCAGTACTTC. Amino acids: CASSLNVRQETQYF. This chain links TRBV7-6 with TRBJ2-5; D gene uncertain. This CDR3 region has 14 residues. V was clipped by 2 bases and J by 2 bases, with 9 bases between them. CDR1 and CDR2 (germline): SGHVS, FNYEAQ.

J is TRBJ2-7 and V is TRBV5-1, with TRBD2 identical over 8 bases. Germline CDR1 SGHRS, CDR2 YFSETQ. This CDR3 contains 12 residues. Trimming removed 5 bases from V and 5 bases from J; junction bases left unmatched: 3. The CDR3 region is CASSSREDEQYF. DNA for the CDR3: TGCGCCAGCAGTTCGCGGGAGGACGAGCAGTACTTC.

The chain has TRBV28 and TRBJ2-2, with 9 bases identical to TRBD2. V lost 7 bases to trimming and J lost 5 bases; unmatched junction nucleotides: 11. Germline CDR1 is MDHEN and CDR2 is SYDVKM. The CDR3 is made up of 16 amino acids. The CDR3 DNA reads as TGTGCCAGCACCCTTACGGCTAGCGGGACAACCGGGGAGCTGTTTTTT. It is translated as CASTLTASGTTGELFF.

The chain recombines TRBV28 with TRBJ2-7; 14 positions match TRBD2. The junction had 8 bases not matched to a gene; V was cut back by 5 bases and J by 5 bases. Per the germline V gene, CDR1 is MDHEN and CDR2 is SYDVKM. The CDR3 covers 16 residues. The CDR3 bases are TGTGCCAGCAGTGCAGCAGGGACTAGCGGGAGCGACGAGCAGTACTTC. The encoded protein is CASSAAGTSGSDEQYF.

This chain connects TRBV23-1 to TRBJ1-2; the D gene is possibly TRBD1 (5 bases). TRBV23-1 is marked as an open reading frame, function uncertain. V shed 2 bases and J shed 2 bases, with 21 bases lying between them. This CDR3 spans 18 amino acids. In nucleotides, the CDR3 is TGCGCCAGCAGTCAAGAACCGGAAGGGGATACGGTCAACTATGGCTACACCTTC. It yields the protein CASSQEPEGDTVNYGYTF.

The chain is built from TRBV11-1 and TRBJ2-7; the match to TRBD2 covers 9 bases. V was clipped by 5 bases and J by 2 bases; unmatched bases: 4. This CDR3 comprises 14 residues. CDR1 and CDR2 (germline): SGHAT, FQDESV (reference sequence). The CDR3 is CASSPGTSPYEQYF. For the CDR3, the DNA is TGTGCCAGCAGCCCCGGGACTAGCCCCTACGAGCAGTACTTC.

The chain is built from TRBV7-9 and TRBJ1-2, with a possible D match to TRBD1 (5 bases). Trimming cost V 2 bases and J 6 bases, with 13 bases left between them. This CDR3 region has 14 residues. Germline V gene sequence: CDR1 SEHNR, CDR2 FQNEAQ (reference sequence). The CDR3 is CASSLPVAGDGYTF. CDR3 coding DNA: TGTGCCAGCAGCTTACCGGTGGCGGGGGATGGCTACACCTTC.

The chain recombines TRBV7-9 with TRBJ1-2; D remains unclear. Per germline, CDR1 SEHNR and CDR2 FQNEAQ (reference sequence). Trimming left V 1 base short and J 5 bases short, with 11 bases between. This CDR3 comprises 14 residues. The CDR3 bases are TGTGCCAGCAGCTTAGACTTCTCACTATATGGCTACACCTTC. Its translation: CASSLDFSLYGYTF.

This clone was counted only a few times. The chain links TRBV9 to TRBJ2-2; perhaps TRBD2 as D (5 bases). The CDR3 has 17 amino acids. Germline assignment: CDR1 SGDLS and CDR2 YYNGEE. V lost 0 bases and J 7 bases, leaving 19 bases between the germline ends. CDR3 bases: TGTGCCAGCAGCGTAGGTCTTCGAGTGTGGGAGAACGGGGAGCTGTTTTTT. Protein product: CASSVGLRVWENGELFF.

This chain connects TRBV5-1 to TRBJ2-1, with D perhaps TRBD1 (5 bases). The V end lost 2 bases, the J end lost 5 bases, and 11 bases lay between the germline ends. The CDR3 spans 14 residues. Germline V CDR1 and CDR2: SGHRS, YFSETQ. CDR3 loop: CASSFDSTNNEQFF. The DNA for the CDR3 is TGCGCCAGCAGCTTTGACAGTACCAACAATGAGCAGTTCTTC.

The genes are TRBV6-1 and TRBJ1-6; the match to TRBD1 covers 8 bases. The CDR3 extends over 15 amino acids. V lost 7 bases, J lost 7 bases, and 9 bases stayed unmatched. Per the germline V gene, CDR1 is MNHNS and CDR2 is SASEGT. DNA of the CDR3: TGTGCCAGCACCCTTTGGGGACAGGTGAATTCACCCCTCCACTTT. Translation gives CASTLWGQVNSPLHF.

The chain uses TRBV28 and TRBJ2-3; 9 bases line up with TRBD1. The CDR3 runs 15 residues. Germline CDR1 reads MDHEN; CDR2 reads SYDVKM. J gave up 3 bases and V 5 bases, and 6 bases lay outside the gene matches. The CDR3 spells CASSGAGTGTDTQYF. CDR3 bases: TGTGCCAGCAGTGGCGCCGGGACAGGGACAGATACGCAGTATTTT.

This sequence joins TRBV5-1 and TRBJ2-3, with TRBD1 as a possible D gene (5 bases). Looked up from germline, CDR1 is SGHRS and CDR2 is YFSETQ. This CDR3 is built from 14 residues. The ends were cut back, 4 bases at V and 2 bases at J, with 11 bases in the middle. The CDR3 protein is CASSPDTPTDTQYF. The CDR3 DNA is TGCGCCAGCAGCCCGGACACCCCCACAGATACGCAGTATTTT.

In nucleotides, the CDR3 is TGTGCCAGCAGCAAAGAAGCAGGGGATTACGAGCAGTACTTC. Amino acids: CASSKEAGDYEQYF. This chain joins TRBV21-1 and TRBJ2-7; the tabulated D call, TRBD1, remains unverified against the DNA. TRBV21-1 is a pseudogene locus. CDR3 size: 14 residues.

The V call is TRBV7-3, the J call TRBJ2-6; D is possibly TRBD1 (8 bases). This CDR3 comprises 17 residues. Germline V CDR1 and CDR2: SGHTA, FQGTGA. V lost 6 bases and J lost 0, with 15 bases in between. The CDR3 spells CASSYRGGNSGANVLTF. The CDR3 bases are TGTGCCAGCAGTTACAGGGGGGGTAACTCTGGGGCCAACGTCCTGACTTTC.

The chain employs TRBV2 and TRBJ1-1; TRBD1 is a possible D gene (5 bases). Deletions cut 7 bases from V and 4 bases from J, with 22 bases between. CDR3 length equals 16 residues. Germline V gene sequence: CDR1 SNHLY, CDR2 FYNNEI. Written as DNA, the CDR3 is TGTGCCAGCAATCCAGGGTTTCCCCCCGACGGCACTGAAGCTTTCTTT. The encoded protein is CASNPGFPPDGTEAFF.

Regarding this clone: This sample also contains other DNA sequences that code for the same CDR3. The chain couples TRBV4-3 to TRBJ1-2, with D maybe TRBD1 (6 bases). V lost 1 base and J 8 bases, leaving 11 bases between the germline ends. The CDR3 loop spans 13 amino acids. Per germline, CDR1 LGHNA and CDR2 YSLEER. For the CDR3, the DNA is TGCGCCAGCAGCCAAGCGGGAGGGGGAGGCTACACCTTC. It translates to CASSQAGGGGYTF.

This chain uses TRBV4-1 with TRBJ2-2; 7 nucleotides agree with TRBD1. Germline values: CDR1 MGHRA, CDR2 YSYEKL. V lost 4 bases and J lost 5; bases outside the gene matches: 7. This CDR3 spans 15 amino acids. In DNA, the CDR3 is TGCGCCAGCAGCCCACAAGGGACAGCTACCGGGGAGCTGTTTTTT. Residues: CASSPQGTATGELFF.

The J gene is TRBJ1-6, the V gene TRBV30; 11 nucleotides align to TRBD1. Germline values: CDR1 GTSNPN, CDR2 SVGIG (reference sequence). Trimming took 3 bases from V and 5 from J; bases not matched to a gene: 9. The CDR3 loop spans 17 amino acids. The CDR3 loop reads CAWRPRDRGTNNSPLHF. The DNA for the CDR3 is TGTGCCTGGAGACCTCGGGACAGGGGGACCAATAATTCACCCCTCCACTTT.